This T cell receptor beta chain stems from a study of regulatory T cells in long-lasting Graves disease. The time point: persistent/refractory GD, antithyroid drugs over 5 years with positive TRAb. Researchers made the TCR library from RNA that was extracted from PBMCs. The germline CDR1 and CDR2 sequences are MDHEN and SYDVKM. Germline trimming cut 6 bases from V and 2 bases from J; bases unmatched to any gene: 9. The CDR3 consists of 15 residues. Both iRepertoire HTBI primers and Arm-PCR of CDR3 regions were used to build the TCR beta libraries. TCRdb reanalysed the multiplex PCR reads using MiXCR and keeps one entry per CDR3 protein. Among approximately 400,000 distinct CDR3 sequences listed, 23% were seen once. In this sample, this clonotype turned up a few times.

The receptor comes from a female donor with Graves disease. This specimen consisted of peripheral blood mononuclear cells (PBMCs), obtained when the disease was refractory, from a patient treated with antithyroid drugs. The chain employs TRBV28 and TRBJ2-7; 8 nucleotides line up with TRBD1. This CDR3 is CASSLPGQVPYEQYF. The DNA for the CDR3 is TGTGCCAGCAGCTTGCCGGGACAGGTTCCCTACGAGCAGTACTTC.